Listed here are 7 T cell receptor beta chains from one sample, sequenced in a study of T cell changes during pregnancy in multiple sclerosis. Assay: immunoSEQ multiplex PCR; the TCRdb copy retains only in-frame clones and omits some. The table has 20,000 to 25,000 clones, around 81% seen once; the top ten hold around a sixth. The source was CD8+ T cells from peripheral blood mononuclear cells, collected in the first trimester of pregnancy. These receptors were taken from a female donor in good health, enrolled as a control in a pregnancy study.

V is TRBV28 and J is TRBJ1-3, with TRBD1 identical over 7 bases. CDR1 MDHEN and CDR2 SYDVKM come from the germline V gene. This CDR3 is 14 amino acids long. V was clipped by 6 bases and J by 0 bases; unmatched bases: 2. CDR3 in amino acids: CASSRQGSGNTIYF. CDR3 nucleotide sequence: TGTGCCAGCAGCAGACAGGGCTCTGGAAACACCATATATTTT. The whole variable domain, filled in from reference TRBV28 and TRBJ1-3, reads DVKVTQSSRYLVKRTGEKVFLECVQDMDHENMFWYRQDPGLGLRLIYFSYDVKMKEKGDIPEGYSVSREKKERFSLILESASTNQTSMYLCASSRQGSGNTIYFGEGSWLTVV.

The V gene is TRBV29-1, the J gene TRBJ1-4, with TRBD1 matching over 7 bases. With 6 bases clipped from V and 0 bases from J, the junction kept 16 bases outside the gene matches. Germline CDR1 reads SQVTM; CDR2 reads ANQGSEA. The CDR3 has 18 residues. In DNA, the CDR3 is TGCAGCGTCGGCAATGAGAAGACAGGGACAGCAACTAATGAAAAACTGTTTTTT. Translating it yields CSVGNEKTGTATNEKLFF. Drawing the rest from reference TRBV29-1 and TRBJ1-4, the complete variable domain is SAVISQKPSRDICQRGTSLTIQCQVDSQVTMMFWYRQQPGQSLTLIATANQGSEATYESGFVIDKFPISRPNLTFSTLTVSNMSPEDSSIYLCSVGNEKTGTATNEKLFFGSGTQLSVL.

A single count supports this clone. The genes are TRBV29-1 and TRBJ1-4; 7 bases match TRBD1. The V gene's germline CDR1 is SQVTM and CDR2 ANQGSEA. The CDR3 has 19 residues. V lost 1 base and J lost 3; bases outside the gene matches: 17. The CDR3 DNA reads as TGCAGCGTTGAAGGGTGGGCGACAGGGTTACCCTCAGCTAATGAAAAACTGTTTTTT. Translating gives CSVEGWATGLPSANEKLFF.

This clone has only one observation. The rearrangement links TRBV7-2 to TRBJ2-4, with TRBD2 matching 7 bases. J lost 9 bases, V lost 5 bases, and 16 bases had no gene match. This CDR3 is 16 amino acids long. CDR1 and CDR2 from the germline V gene are SGHTA and FQGNSA. CDR3 bases: TGTGCCAGCAGCCAGGCCCCCCCAGCGGGGAAGGTCATTCAGTACTTC. Translation: CASSQAPPAGKVIQYF.

V gene TRBV11-2 combines with J gene TRBJ1-1; D is possibly TRBD1 (5 bases). Germline V gives CDR1 SGHAT, CDR2 FQNNGV. This CDR3 is 16 amino acids long. The germline V and J ends were trimmed by 8 bases and 3 bases, with 22 bases remaining between them. As DNA, the CDR3 is TGTGCCAGCGGAGGGACCGCCGGAGGTTGGGACACTGAAGCTTTCTTT. Protein: CASGGTAGGWDTEAFF.

This chain connects TRBV7-2 to TRBJ2-3; perhaps TRBD2 as D (6 bases). The CDR3 length is 14 residues. Trimming left V 5 bases short and J 6 bases short, with 15 bases between. The germline V gene has CDR1 SGHTA and CDR2 FQGNSA. DNA of the CDR3: TGTGCCAGCAGCCAGACTAGTTTGGTGGATACGCAGTATTTT. It specifies CASSQTSLVDTQYF.

The chain joins TRBV2 to TRBJ2-7; D remains ambiguous. The germline gives CDR1 SNHLY, CDR2 FYNNEI. The CDR3 has 12 residues. V was shortened by 4 bases and J by 4 bases, with 8 bases between the two germline ends. CDR3 DNA: TGTGCCAGCAGTGGGAGAATTTACGAGCAGTACTTC. This gives the protein CASSGRIYEQYF.